The rows below give T cell receptor beta chains drawn from one sample of a study of shared clonotypes between healthy human individuals. Data came from immunoSEQ multiplex PCR; TCRdb stores just in-frame clones and leaves some out. Of around 500,000 clones listed, 70% to 85% are singletons. The sample comprised PBMCs. The receptor source for this set is a woman in her thirties or forties in good health. Some clones in this sample may be carry-over from other donors' samples. The CDR3 runs from the conserved cysteine through the conserved F or W. A D gene is named only where the DNA matches it firmly. Clone size appears in some rows only: once, few, many, or a class for an expanded clone.

>TRBJ2-7|-|TRBD2|TRBV28
TGTGCCAGCCGCGGGACTAGCTTGCCTCGGCGTTCCTACGAGCAGTACTTC
CASRGTSLPRRSYEQYF
>TRBJ2-7|many|TRBD1|TRBV29-1
TGCAGCGCCCTGAGGGGGACAGCCTTGGACGAGCAGTACTTC
CSALRGTALDEQYF
>TRBJ2-1|-|TRBD1|TRBV6-4
TGTGCCAGCAGTGACGAGGGAGGACAGGGTATCGATGAGCAGTTCTTC
CASSDEGGQGIDEQFF
>TRBJ2-7|-|-|TRBV28
TGTGCCAGCAGTCCCTACCCGGACACGCACGAGCAGTACTTC
CASSPYPDTHEQYF
>TRBJ1-1|-|-|TRBV19
TGTGCCAGTAGTAAACCAGGGGTCGGGAGCACTGAAGCTTTCTTT
CASSKPGVGSTEAFF
>TRBJ2-7|once|-|TRBV6-5
TGTGCCAGCGGACAAAACCACGAGCAGTACTTC
CASGQNHEQYF
>TRBJ2-4|few|-|TRBV6-5
TGTGCCAGCAGTTACGGTCGTTTTCAGTACTTC
CASSYGRFQYF
>TRBJ2-7|-|TRBD1|TRBV5-1
TGCGCCAGCAGCTTGGGACAGGGAAGCCGCGAGCAGTACTTC
CASSLGQGSREQYF
>TRBJ2-2|-|-|TRBV28
TGTGCCAGCAGCGAACGACGGCCGAACACCGGGGAGCTGTTTTTT
CASSERRPNTGELFF
>TRBJ2-7|-|-|TRBV29-1
TGCAGCGTTCAATCGGTTCAGAAATCCTACGAGCAGTACTTC
CSVQSVQKSYEQYF
>TRBJ2-7|-|TRBD1|TRBV19
TGTGCCAGTATGCGTTCGGGACAGGGGTTCTACGAGCAGTACTTC
CASMRSGQGFYEQYF
>TRBJ2-7|-|-|TRBV5-1
TGCGCCAGCAGCTTGGGGGCCGCCTCCTCCTACGAGCAGTACTTC
CASSLGAASSYEQYF
>TRBJ2-2|few|-|TRBV29-1
TGCAGCGTTGAAGGGCCTGGGGGCGCAGTCGGGGAGCTGTTTTTT
CSVEGPGGAVGELFF
>TRBJ1-3|once|TRBD1|TRBV10-2
TGCGCCAGCACTTGGGCAGGGGGCGGTCGCACCATATATTTT
CASTWAGGGRTIYF
>TRBJ2-7|-|-|TRBV9
TGTGCCAGCAGCGTAGGATGGTGGGAAACCTACGAGCAGTACTTC
CASSVGWWETYEQYF
>TRBJ1-1|-|-|TRBV5-1
TGCGCCAGCAGGTGGGTTTCGAACACTGAAGCTTTCTTT
CASRWVSNTEAFF
>TRBJ2-7|-|TRBD2|TRBV5-4
TGTGCCAGCAGCACCAGACTAGCGGGCTCCTACGAGCAGTACTTC
CASSTRLAGSYEQYF
>TRBJ2-7|-|-|TRBV28
TGTGCCAGCAGACCCTCCAAATACGAGCAGTACTTC
CASRPSKYEQYF
>TRBJ1-5|few|TRBD1|TRBV28
TGTGCCAGCAGTTTTATAGGGGGCAAGAGCAATCAGCCCCAGCATTTT
CASSFIGGKSNQPQHF
>TRBJ2-1|once|-|TRBV5-4
TGTGCCAGCAGCTTGGTAGGGGATGAGCAGTTCTTC
CASSLVGDEQFF
>TRBJ1-2|few|TRBD1|TRBV19
TGTGCCAGTACCCAAAGGACAGGGTTCTTTGTTGGCTACACCTTC
CASTQRTGFFVGYTF
>TRBJ1-5|-|-|TRBV28
TGTGCCAGCAGTCCGGCTTTGGGGCTTCTCGTTCGGGGTCAGCCCCAGCATTTT
CASSPALGLLVRGQPQHF
>TRBJ2-6|-|-|TRBV4-1
TGCGCCAGCAGCCAAGTATTCTATTCTGGGGCCAACGTCCTGACTTTC
CASSQVFYSGANVLTF
>TRBJ2-1|-|-|TRBV7-6
TGTGCCAGCAGCCCGAGGCCCAGCTCCTACAATGAGCAGTTCTTC
CASSPRPSSYNEQFF
>TRBJ2-3|-|-|TRBV9
TGTGCCAGCAGCGTAGGTGCCCAGTTGGATACGCAGTATTTT
CASSVGAQLDTQYF
>TRBJ1-1|-|-|TRBV7-2
TGTGCCAGCAGCTTCCGGACAGACACTGAAGCTTTCTTT
CASSFRTDTEAFF
>TRBJ2-1|-|-|TRBV28
TGTGCCACCTCGGAGCAGTACAATGAGCAGTTCTTC
CATSEQYNEQFF
>TRBJ2-2|many|TRBD2|TRBV18
TGTGCCAGCTCACTCCAAGTCAGCGGGAGATTCACCGGGGAGCTGTTTTTT
CASSLQVSGRFTGELFF
>TRBJ1-5|-|-|TRBV19
TGTGCCAGTAGTTCTTTACCTGGACAGCAGATTAGCAATCAGCCCCAGCATTTT
CASSSLPGQQISNQPQHF
>TRBJ2-1|-|TRBD2|TRBV9
TGTGCCAGCAGCGTAGAACTAGCGCAGGTGGATGAGCAGTTCTTC
CASSVELAQVDEQFF
>TRBJ1-6|-|-|TRBV7-9
TGTGCCAGCAGCTTAGGACAGAATTCACCCCTCCACTTT
CASSLGQNSPLHF
>TRBJ1-1|-|-|TRBV5-5
TGTGCCAGCAGCTTATGGGGCGGGTTAGTGAACACTGAAGCTTTCTTT
CASSLWGGLVNTEAFF
>TRBJ2-7|-|TRBD1|TRBV6-5
TGTGCCAGCAGTCGGACAGGGGTGAACGAGCAGTACTTC
CASSRTGVNEQYF
>TRBJ1-2|-|TRBD1|TRBV7-9
TGTGCCAGCAGCCGGGACAGCCTTTATGGCTACACCTTC
CASSRDSLYGYTF
>TRBJ2-7|-|TRBD2|TRBV5-1
TGCGCCAGCAGCATTGCTTTAGACGGACTAGTGACCTACGAGCAGTACTTC
CASSIALDGLVTYEQYF
>TRBJ2-7|-|-|TRBV21-1
TGTGCCAGCAGCAAAGCCTACGAGCAGTACTTC
CASSKAYEQYF
>TRBJ2-6|-|-|TRBV29-1
TGCAGCGTTTCATGCGTAAGCATACAAAGTCGGGCCAACGTCCTGACTTTC
CSVSCVSIQSRANVLTF
>TRBJ1-5|-|-|TRBV18
TGTGCCAGCTCACCACGGGTTGACACCGATCAGCCCCAGCATTTT
CASSPRVDTDQPQHF
>TRBJ2-1|-|-|TRBV29-1
TGCAGCGCCAACATTGGCGGACAACACAATGAGCAGTTCTTC
CSANIGGQHNEQFF
>TRBJ1-5|-|-|TRBV28
TGTGCCAGCGGCCAAGTAGGTCAGCCCCAGCATTTT
CASGQVGQPQHF
>TRBJ2-7|-|-|TRBV29-1
TGCAGCGTTGAAGATGGGACTCCCTACGAGCAGTACTTC
CSVEDGTPYEQYF
>TRBJ2-3|-|-|TRBV28
TGTGCCAGCAGTTCGGGTGGAGATACGCAGTATTTT
CASSSGGDTQYF
>TRBJ1-1|-|-|TRBV18
TGTGCCAGCTCACCACCGGGCAGCGGGAGGAACACTGAAGCTTTCTTT
CASSPPGSGRNTEAFF